A single sample gave rise to the 9 T cell receptor beta chains below, sequenced in a study of cytomegalovirus exposure and HLA in healthy donors. Use of 60 Vbeta and 13 Jbeta primers characterized the PCR. Here immunoSEQ multiplex PCR was the method, and the copy in TCRdb shows in-frame clones only, minus some. The profile shows approximately 180,000 clones, approximately 80% of them singletons. The sequencing input was PBMCs. The receptors stem from a man aged 18 to 29 in good health and CMV-seronegative.

This clone was seen more than once but under ten times. The rearrangement uses TRBV5-5 and TRBJ2-3, with D perhaps TRBD2 (5 bases). V dropped 3 bases and J dropped 2 bases, with 7 bases sitting between them. The CDR3 totals 13 residues. CDR1 SGHKS and CDR2 YYEKEE come from the germline V gene (reference sequence). CDR3 protein: CASSWTYTDTQYF. The CDR3 DNA sequence: TGTGCCAGCAGCTGGACTTACACAGATACGCAGTATTTT.

The chain employs TRBV7-8 and TRBJ1-6; a weak D match, TRBD1 (6 bases). V lost 0 bases to trimming and J lost 8 bases, with 11 bases between them. Germline V gives CDR1 SGHVS, CDR2 FQNEAQ. The length of the CDR3 is 15 residues. The DNA for the CDR3 is TGTGCCAGCAGCTTAGCCGCGGGGGCGGATTCACCCCTCCACTTT. Translating gives CASSLAAGADSPLHF. The full variable domain, its missing parts supplied by reference TRBV7-8 and TRBJ1-6, is GAGVSQSPRYKVAKRGQDVALRCDPISGHVSLFWYQQALGQGPEFLTYFQNEAQLDKSGLPSDRFFAERPEGSVSTLKIQRTQQEDSAVYLCASSLAAGADSPLHFGNGTRLTVT.

V gene TRBV30 combines with J gene TRBJ1-2, with TRBD1 as a possible D gene (6 bases). The CDR3 has 13 residues. Germline V lookup: CDR1 GTSNPN, CDR2 SVGIG (reference sequence). Trimming took off 1 base at V and 6 bases at J, with 12 bases between the two ends. The CDR3 protein is CAWSADRRDGYTF. DNA for the CDR3: TGTGCCTGGAGTGCCGACAGGAGAGATGGCTACACCTTC. Drawing the rest from reference TRBV30 and TRBJ1-2, the complete variable domain is SQTIHQWPATLVQPVGSPLSLECTVEGTSNPNLYWYRQAAGRGLQLLFYSVGIGQISSEVPQNLSASRPQDRQFILSSKKLLLSDSGFYLCAWSADRRDGYTFGSGTRLTVV.

In its sample, this clone was seen once. The chain has TRBV2 and TRBJ2-7; TRBD1 agrees at 7 bases. Germline loops: CDR1 SNHLY, CDR2 FYNNEI. This CDR3 region has 15 residues. V was clipped by 5 bases and J by 6 bases; unmatched bases: 13. In DNA, the CDR3 is TGTGCCAGCAGTACCCGGAAGGGGGCGCTTGGCGAGCAGTACTTC. Protein product: CASSTRKGALGEQYF.

This clone was counted between two and nine times. This chain links TRBV5-1 with TRBJ2-7; tentative D call: TRBD1 (6 bases). This CDR3 has 15 residues. Looked up from germline, CDR1 is SGHRS and CDR2 is YFSETQ. Trimming pared 3 bases from V and 0 bases from J, leaving 13 bases between. CDR3 region: CASSSQGENSYEQYF. CDR3 DNA sequence: TGCGCCAGCAGCTCACAGGGAGAAAACTCCTACGAGCAGTACTTC.

The chain recombines TRBV7-2 with TRBJ2-7; 8 bases fit TRBD1. This CDR3 region has 15 residues. Trimming removed 5 bases from V and 3 bases from J; junction bases left unmatched: 9. The germline V gene has CDR1 SGHTA and CDR2 FQGNSA. The CDR3 here is CASSVSGTGLYEQYF. The CDR3 DNA follows: TGTGCCAGCAGCGTGTCCGGGACAGGACTCTACGAGCAGTACTTC.

The chain recombines TRBV9 with TRBJ2-7; TRBD2 aligns across 8 bases. Trimming cost V 0 bases and J 7 bases; bases outside gene matches: 6. This CDR3 is built from 14 residues. Germline V lookup: CDR1 SGDLS, CDR2 YYNGEE. CDR3 coding DNA: TGTGCCAGCAGCGTAGCCGGGACTAGGGAGGAGCAGTACTTC. Translation: CASSVAGTREEQYF.

This clone was observed a handful of times. The V gene is TRBV27, the J gene TRBJ1-2, with a tentative D call TRBD1 (5 bases). Germline CDR1 and CDR2: MNHEY and SMNVEV (reference sequence). The CDR3 covers 12 residues. V gave up 8 bases and J gave up 4 bases, with 11 bases separating them. This CDR3 reads CASRGVAYGYTF. The CDR3 bases are TGTGCCAGCCGGGGGGTGGCCTATGGCTACACCTTC.

V and J are TRBV27 and TRBJ2-3; tentative D call: TRBD2 (5 bases). V lost 3 bases, J lost 4 bases, and 11 bases lay in between. Germline assignment: CDR1 MNHEY and CDR2 SMNVEV (reference sequence). The CDR3 loop spans 14 amino acids. The CDR3 loop reads CASSFLAGADTQYF. The CDR3 DNA is TGTGCCAGCAGTTTTCTAGCTGGCGCAGATACGCAGTATTTT.